The 3 T cell receptor beta chains given below trace back to one sample, sequenced in a study of blood T cell repertoires in COVID-19. Measured with immunoSEQ multiplex PCR; TCRdb has only the in-frame clones, and not every one. In the table there are over 100,000 clones, about nine tenths of which are singletons. Sequenced input: peripheral blood. These receptors originate from a man aged 50-59 years with active COVID-19.

This chain connects TRBV6-1 to TRBJ1-2; 7 nucleotides align to TRBD1. The length of the CDR3 is 12 residues. The trim removed 3 bases at V and 5 bases at J, leaving 0 bases unmatched. Germline V gene sequence: CDR1 MNHNS, CDR2 SASEGT. CDR3: CASSDRGYGYTF. In DNA, the CDR3 is TGTGCCAGCAGTGACAGGGGGTATGGCTACACCTTC.

This clone was seen a single time. V and J are TRBV18 and TRBJ2-7, with 8 bases fitting TRBD2. Germline lookup yields CDR1 KGHSH and CDR2 LQKENI. V lost 6 bases and J lost 6; bases outside the gene matches: 10. The CDR3 spans 14 residues. CDR3 in DNA: TGTGCCAGCTCTCCTACCGGGACTAGGGGCGAGCAGTACTTC. This sequence encodes CASSPTGTRGEQYF.

V usage is TRBV7-9 and J usage is TRBJ2-3; TRBD2 agrees at 13 bases. The germline gives CDR1 SEHNR, CDR2 FQNEAQ (reference sequence). V lost 6 bases and J lost 2; bases outside the gene matches: 5. CDR3 length: 16 residues. The CDR3 reads CASSYTSGGATDTQYF. The CDR3 coding sequence is TGTGCCAGCAGTTACACTAGCGGGGGGGCCACAGATACGCAGTATTTT.